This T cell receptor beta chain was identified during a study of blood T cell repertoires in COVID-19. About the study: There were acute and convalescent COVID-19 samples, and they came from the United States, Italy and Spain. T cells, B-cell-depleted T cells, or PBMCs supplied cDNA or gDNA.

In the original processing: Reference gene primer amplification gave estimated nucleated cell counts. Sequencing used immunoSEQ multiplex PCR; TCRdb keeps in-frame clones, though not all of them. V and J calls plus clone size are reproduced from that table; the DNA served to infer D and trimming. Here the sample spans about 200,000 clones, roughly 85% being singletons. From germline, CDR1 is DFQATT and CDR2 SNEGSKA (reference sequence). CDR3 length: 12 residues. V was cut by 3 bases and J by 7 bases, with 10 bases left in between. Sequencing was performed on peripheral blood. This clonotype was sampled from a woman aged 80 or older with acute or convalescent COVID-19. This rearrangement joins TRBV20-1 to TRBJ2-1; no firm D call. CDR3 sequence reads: CSASSEANEQFF. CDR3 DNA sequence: TGCAGTGCTAGTTCCGAGGCGAATGAGCAGTTCTTC.